This TCR beta chain was profiled in a study of T-cell reconstitution after alpha-beta-depleted transplantation in children. During its preparation, the TCRbeta library received unique molecular identifiers. Via MiXCR, TCRdb re-called the PCR reads, giving one row per CDR3 protein. Among around 240,000 distinct CDR3 sequences listed, approximately 9.8% were seen once. V was shortened by 3 bases and J by 7 bases, with 6 bases between the two germline ends. The CDR3 runs 10 residues. The germline V gene encodes CDR1 DFQATT and CDR2 SNEGSKA (reference sequence). This clonotype was counted many times. The TCR sequence derives from a human donor who donated a stem cell graft to a child with SCID. Sequencing was performed on PBMCs from the stem cell graft donor, taken from the stem cell graft. J is TRBJ2-5 and V is TRBV20-1, with D hard to call. Here the CDR3 DNA reads TGCAGTGCTAGGGTGGGGACCCAGTACTTC. It codes for CSARVGTQYF.